Given below is one T cell receptor (beta chain) in context. The V gene lost 6 bases and the J gene lost 1 base, with 9 bases spanning the gap. The CDR3 runs to 13 residues. Germline CDR1 is MNHEY and CDR2 is SMNVEV (reference sequence). The entry originates in a study of blood T cell repertoires in COVID-19. Study context: The origin of the acute and convalescent COVID-19 samples was the United States, Italy and Spain. T cells, B-cell-depleted T cells, or PBMCs provided the cDNA or gDNA that served as material.

As handled by the study authors: Nucleated cell counts were estimated from reference gene primer amplification. The assay was immunoSEQ multiplex PCR, and TCRdb's table has in-frame clones only and misses some. V, J and clone size reflect that table, while D and trimming were determined from the DNA. The data show about 32,000 clones, around 90% seen once. The receptor comes from a woman in her seventies with active COVID-19. Material: peripheral blood. This chain uses TRBV27 with TRBJ1-1; maybe TRBD1 (5 bases). The CDR3 coding sequence is TGTGCCAGCAGCCTGGGGGGGAACACTGAAGCTTTCTTT. It codes for CASSLGGNTEAFF.